The 17 T cell receptor beta chains in this list originate from one sample, sequenced in a study of PD-1 blockade in classical Hodgkin lymphoma. Only in-frame clones appear in the TCRdb table, and some are missing; sequencing was by immunoSEQ multiplex PCR. There are about 9,100 clones in the sample; about 90% occur only once, and 14% lies in the top ten. Brentuximab vedotin exposure varied among the patients, all of whom had relapsed after autologous stem cell transplantation. The starting material was peripheral blood mononuclear cells (PBMCs), obtained at baseline. These receptors all come from a human donor with classical Hodgkin lymphoma.

The rearrangement uses TRBV9 and TRBJ2-7, with D perhaps TRBD1 (6 bases). V was shortened by 3 bases and J by 3 bases, with 16 bases between the two germline ends. CDR1 and CDR2 (germline): SGDLS, YYNGEE. The CDR3 is 15 amino acids. CDR3: CASSASGTNRYEQYF. In nucleotides, the CDR3 is TGTGCCAGCAGCGCCTCCGGGACAAATCGCTACGAGCAGTACTTC.

DNA of the CDR3: TGTGCCAGCAGCTCGGACAGGAGCTCCTACGAGCAGTACTTC. This gives the protein CASSSDRSSYEQYF. The rearrangement uses TRBV5-4 and TRBJ2-7; TRBD1 matches 7 bases. With V trimmed by 3 bases and J by 0 bases, 3 bases remained unmatched. Germline CDR1 SGHNT, CDR2 YYREEE (reference sequence). The CDR3 contains 14 residues. The full variable domain, its missing parts supplied by reference TRBV5-4 and TRBJ2-7, is ETGVTQSPTHLIKTRGQQVTLRCSSQSGHNTVSWYQQALGQGPQFIFQYYREEENGRGNFPPRFSGLQFPNYSSELNVNALELDDSALYLCASSSDRSSYEQYFGPGTRLTVT.

The chain links TRBV5-3 to TRBJ1-5, with a weak D call TRBD1 (5 bases). TRBV5-3 is an open reading frame whose function is uncertain. This CDR3 has 18 residues. The ends were cut back, 4 bases at V and 9 bases at J, with 29 bases in the middle. The CDR3 DNA follows: TGTGCCAGAAGCCAGCGACAGCCACTGACTGGCCTGGGGGGGCCCCAGCATTTT. Its translation: CARSQRQPLTGLGGPQHF.

The chain uses TRBV11-2 and TRBJ2-3; D is undetermined. CDR3 length equals 19 residues. Trimming left V 0 bases short and J 2 bases short, with 21 bases between. CDR1 is SGHAT and CDR2 is FQNNGV in the germline V gene. The CDR3 spells CASSLDQLSPSPNTDTQYF. CDR3 DNA: TGTGCCAGCAGCTTAGATCAGCTGAGCCCATCCCCGAACACAGATACGCAGTATTTT.

This chain uses TRBV5-1 with TRBJ2-1; maybe TRBD1 (5 bases). The CDR3 consists of 16 residues. V was shortened by 7 bases and J by 5 bases, with 22 bases between the two germline ends. Germline V gives CDR1 SGHRS, CDR2 YFSETQ. The CDR3 loop reads CASAGLLGPWDNEQFF. CDR3 nucleotide sequence: TGCGCCAGCGCTGGATTGTTGGGGCCATGGGACAATGAGCAGTTCTTC.

This chain uses TRBV4-2 with TRBJ2-4; D remains ambiguous. The CDR3 spans 15 residues. Germline V gene data show CDR1 as LGHNA and CDR2 as YNFKEQ. Trimming shortened V by 1 base and J by 2 bases, and 9 bases separated the two germline ends. CDR3 loop: CASSQGQHSKNIQYF. CDR3 nucleotide sequence: TGTGCCAGCAGCCAAGGACAACATTCCAAAAACATTCAGTACTTC.

The chain links TRBV7-9 to TRBJ2-1; the match to TRBD2 covers 16 bases. CDR3 length: 19 amino acids. Germline CDR1 is SEHNR and CDR2 is FQNEAQ (reference sequence). V gave up 5 bases and J gave up 6 bases; unmatched junction bases: 13. Here the CDR3 DNA reads TGTGCCAGCAGCCCAAACCCTCACGGGACTAGCGGGAGGGTCAATGAGCAGTTCTTC. It encodes CASSPNPHGTSGRVNEQFF.

The chain carries TRBV6-6 and TRBJ2-3; D remains ambiguous. Germline CDR1 reads MNHNY; CDR2 reads SVGAGI (reference sequence). Trimming left V 2 bases short and J 9 bases short, with 9 bases between. The length of the CDR3 is 12 residues. The CDR3 here is CASSYPAGTQYF. For the CDR3, the DNA is TGTGCCAGCAGTTACCCGGCAGGCACGCAGTATTTT.

The chain joins TRBV7-9 to TRBJ1-2; TRBD1 agrees at 7 bases. Germline CDR1 is SEHNR and CDR2 is FQNEAQ (reference sequence). The CDR3 consists of 12 residues. V gave up 5 bases and J gave up 8 bases; unmatched junction bases: 5. CDR3 amino acids: CASSPGGMGYTF. The CDR3 coding sequence is TGTGCCAGCAGCCCAGGGGGTATGGGCTACACCTTC.

The CDR3 loop reads CASSELGANTEAFF. CDR3 nucleotides: TGTGCCAGCAGTGAACTCGGGGCGAACACTGAAGCTTTCTTT. The rearrangement links TRBV25-1 to TRBJ1-1; weak D call: TRBD1 (5 bases). Trimming took off 2 bases at V and 1 base at J, with 8 bases between the two ends. This CDR3 region has 14 residues. Germline V gene data show CDR1 as MGHDK and CDR2 as SYGVNS.

This clone turned up a few times. The gene calls are TRBV7-8 and TRBJ2-3; no clear D. CDR3 length: 14 amino acids. Per the germline V gene, CDR1 is SGHVS and CDR2 is FQNEAQ. V lost 2 bases and J 1 base, leaving 7 bases between the germline ends. The CDR3 DNA is TGTGCCAGCAGCTTAACCCAGCGCACAGATACGCAGTATTTT. This codes for CASSLTQRTDTQYF.

The J gene is TRBJ2-1, the V gene TRBV5-6; TRBD1 matches 9 bases. With 2 bases clipped from V and 5 bases from J, the junction kept 5 bases outside the gene matches. Germline V gene data show CDR1 as SGHDT and CDR2 as YYEEEE. The CDR3 loop spans 15 amino acids. CDR3 sequence: CASSFRQGGNNEQFF. DNA for the CDR3: TGTGCCAGCAGCTTCCGACAGGGGGGAAACAATGAGCAGTTCTTC.

This clone has a single count. The chain joins TRBV6-5 to TRBJ2-4; D might be TRBD1 (6 bases). Germline V gene lookup returns CDR1 MNHEY and CDR2 SVGAGI. V was pared by 6 bases and J by 7 bases, with 13 bases between. This CDR3 has 13 amino acids. CDR3 protein: CASSTGLGNIQYF. Written as DNA, the CDR3 is TGTGCCAGCAGCACAGGGTTGGGTAACATTCAGTACTTC.

The V call is TRBV5-1, the J call TRBJ2-1; TRBD2 matches at 7 bases. The CDR3 extends over 15 amino acids. The germline V gene has CDR1 SGHRS and CDR2 YFSETQ. Trimming cost V 4 bases and J 2 bases; bases outside gene matches: 6. CDR3 in amino acids: CASSLAGEPYNEQFF. CDR3 in DNA: TGCGCCAGCAGCCTCGCGGGGGAACCCTACAATGAGCAGTTCTTC.

This sequence joins TRBV6-5 and TRBJ2-3; D remains unclear. Germline CDR1 is MNHEY and CDR2 is SVGAGI. V gave up 6 bases and J gave up 5 bases, with 12 bases separating them. The CDR3 spans 13 residues. The CDR3 sequence is CASSYGRRDTQYF. The CDR3 nucleotides are TGTGCCAGCAGCTACGGAAGGCGAGATACGCAGTATTTT.

The chain couples TRBV2 to TRBJ1-5; D unclear. CDR3 size: 14 residues. Germline CDR1 reads SNHLY; CDR2 reads FYNNEI. V shed 1 base and J shed 5 bases, with 9 bases lying between them. CDR3 loop: CASSEDGSHQPQHF. CDR3 coding DNA: TGTGCCAGCAGTGAAGATGGCAGCCATCAGCCCCAGCATTTT.

This chain connects TRBV5-8 to TRBJ2-1; D possibly matches TRBD1 or TRBD2 (6 bases each). CDR3 length: 13 residues. Per the germline V gene, CDR1 is SGHTS and CDR2 is YDEGEE. The V and J ends lost 4 bases and 8 bases respectively, with 13 bases between them. CDR3 bases: TGTGCCAGCAGCCTCGGGGGCCCAGATGAGCAGTTCTTC. Translated, it gives CASSLGGPDEQFF.